These 6 T cell receptor beta chains came from one sample sequenced in a study of CD8 T cells in ankylosing spondylitis. One entry per CDR3 protein, called by TCRdb with MiXCR from the 5' RACE reads. The sample records about 240,000 distinct CDR3 sequences, about 10% being singletons. The sequencing sample was made of blood, either unsorted or a sorted T cell fraction (not recorded which). Receptor source: a male donor with ankylosing spondylitis or in good health (not recorded which).

This clonotype was recorded many times. This chain uses TRBV20-1 with TRBJ2-3; unclear D gene. Germline V lookup: CDR1 DFQATT, CDR2 SNEGSKA (reference sequence). CDR3 length: 11 amino acids. The V and J ends lost 3 bases and 6 bases respectively, with 7 bases between them. The chain's CDR3 is CSASTSDTQYF. As DNA, the CDR3 is TGCAGTGCTAGTACGTCGGATACGCAGTATTTT.

This clonotype was counted only a few times. The chain uses TRBV21-1 and TRBJ2-1; the listed D gene, TRBD1, was not tested against the DNA. TRBV21-1 has pseudogene status. This CDR3 region has 13 residues. The chain's CDR3 is CASSTTGEHEQFF. Written as DNA, the CDR3 is TGTGCCAGCAGCACGACAGGGGAACATGAGCAGTTCTTC.

There are a few counts of this clonotype. The chain recombines TRBV28 with TRBJ2-1; D ambiguous. Per germline, CDR1 MDHEN and CDR2 SYDVKM. This CDR3 has 16 residues. The V end was cut by 5 bases, the J end by 6 bases, with 20 bases between. The CDR3 here is CASSPPSLRRVNEQFF. DNA of the CDR3: TGTGCCAGCAGTCCGCCCAGCCTCCGGCGAGTCAATGAGCAGTTCTTC.

The chain is built from TRBV29-1 and TRBJ1-2; D remains unclear. The CDR3 runs to 11 residues. Trimming left V 4 bases short and J 7 bases short, with 10 bases between. The V gene's germline CDR1 is SQVTM and CDR2 ANQGSEA. Here the CDR3 DNA reads TGCAGCGTTGTTAGCGCGGTTGGCTACACCTTC. Encoded protein: CSVVSAVGYTF.

V gene TRBV2 combines with J gene TRBJ2-1, with 12 bases that match TRBD2. The CDR3 is 15 amino acids. Germline trimming cut 6 bases from V and 5 bases from J; bases unmatched to any gene: 5. Germline lookup yields CDR1 SNHLY and CDR2 FYNNEI. The CDR3 nucleotides are TGTGCCAGCAGCGTCCTAGCGGGAGGGCACAATGAGCAGTTCTTC. This gives the protein CASSVLAGGHNEQFF. Full variable domain (remainder filled in from reference TRBV2 and TRBJ2-1): EPEVTQTPSHQVTQMGQEVILRCVPISNHLYFYWYRQILGQKVEFLVSFYNNEISEKSEIFDDQFSVERPDGSNFTLKIRSTKLEDSAMYFCASSVLAGGHNEQFFGPGTRLTVL.

Many counts were recorded for this clonotype. The chain couples TRBV12-3 or TRBV12-4 to TRBJ2-3; D could derive from TRBD1 or TRBD2 (5 bases each). CDR3 length: 15 amino acids. Trimming stripped 6 bases from V and 2 bases from J, with 15 bases between. The CDR3 here is CASSRDGYFTDTQYF. DNA for the CDR3: TGTGCCAGCAGCCGGGACGGCTACTTCACAGATACGCAGTATTTT.